This T cell receptor beta chain was profiled in a study of blood T cell repertoires in COVID-19. Participants, 18 to 89 years old, spanned around 26 US areas. Clinical history as reported by participants underpinned cohort assignment. Two consecutive negative NP/OP PCR tests, clearance, or resolved symptoms defined Cohort 3 recovery. Sequencing was performed with immunoSEQ multiplex PCR; in TCRdb, only in-frame clones are kept and a portion is missing. Of fewer than 400,000 clones in the sample, 92% were seen once. CDR1 and CDR2 from the germline V gene are MDHEN and SYDVKM. This CDR3 has 20 residues. Trimming took 6 bases from V and 8 from J, leaving 35 bases between them.

The chain combines TRBV28 with TRBJ2-1; a weak D match, TRBD1 (6 bases). This TCR came from a woman younger than 45 who had recovered from COVID-19. Input material: PBMCs or T cells enriched from blood (not recorded which). The CDR3 sequence is CASSPRTALPTRSRSDEQFF. The CDR3 nucleotides are TGTGCCAGCAGCCCGCGGACAGCCTTACCCACACGTAGTCGGTCTGATGAGCAGTTCTTC. Full variable domain (remainder filled in from reference TRBV28 and TRBJ2-1): DVKVTQSSRYLVKRTGEKVFLECVQDMDHENMFWYRQDPGLGLRLIYFSYDVKMKEKGDIPEGYSVSREKKERFSLILESASTNQTSMYLCASSPRTALPTRSRSDEQFFGPGTRLTVL.